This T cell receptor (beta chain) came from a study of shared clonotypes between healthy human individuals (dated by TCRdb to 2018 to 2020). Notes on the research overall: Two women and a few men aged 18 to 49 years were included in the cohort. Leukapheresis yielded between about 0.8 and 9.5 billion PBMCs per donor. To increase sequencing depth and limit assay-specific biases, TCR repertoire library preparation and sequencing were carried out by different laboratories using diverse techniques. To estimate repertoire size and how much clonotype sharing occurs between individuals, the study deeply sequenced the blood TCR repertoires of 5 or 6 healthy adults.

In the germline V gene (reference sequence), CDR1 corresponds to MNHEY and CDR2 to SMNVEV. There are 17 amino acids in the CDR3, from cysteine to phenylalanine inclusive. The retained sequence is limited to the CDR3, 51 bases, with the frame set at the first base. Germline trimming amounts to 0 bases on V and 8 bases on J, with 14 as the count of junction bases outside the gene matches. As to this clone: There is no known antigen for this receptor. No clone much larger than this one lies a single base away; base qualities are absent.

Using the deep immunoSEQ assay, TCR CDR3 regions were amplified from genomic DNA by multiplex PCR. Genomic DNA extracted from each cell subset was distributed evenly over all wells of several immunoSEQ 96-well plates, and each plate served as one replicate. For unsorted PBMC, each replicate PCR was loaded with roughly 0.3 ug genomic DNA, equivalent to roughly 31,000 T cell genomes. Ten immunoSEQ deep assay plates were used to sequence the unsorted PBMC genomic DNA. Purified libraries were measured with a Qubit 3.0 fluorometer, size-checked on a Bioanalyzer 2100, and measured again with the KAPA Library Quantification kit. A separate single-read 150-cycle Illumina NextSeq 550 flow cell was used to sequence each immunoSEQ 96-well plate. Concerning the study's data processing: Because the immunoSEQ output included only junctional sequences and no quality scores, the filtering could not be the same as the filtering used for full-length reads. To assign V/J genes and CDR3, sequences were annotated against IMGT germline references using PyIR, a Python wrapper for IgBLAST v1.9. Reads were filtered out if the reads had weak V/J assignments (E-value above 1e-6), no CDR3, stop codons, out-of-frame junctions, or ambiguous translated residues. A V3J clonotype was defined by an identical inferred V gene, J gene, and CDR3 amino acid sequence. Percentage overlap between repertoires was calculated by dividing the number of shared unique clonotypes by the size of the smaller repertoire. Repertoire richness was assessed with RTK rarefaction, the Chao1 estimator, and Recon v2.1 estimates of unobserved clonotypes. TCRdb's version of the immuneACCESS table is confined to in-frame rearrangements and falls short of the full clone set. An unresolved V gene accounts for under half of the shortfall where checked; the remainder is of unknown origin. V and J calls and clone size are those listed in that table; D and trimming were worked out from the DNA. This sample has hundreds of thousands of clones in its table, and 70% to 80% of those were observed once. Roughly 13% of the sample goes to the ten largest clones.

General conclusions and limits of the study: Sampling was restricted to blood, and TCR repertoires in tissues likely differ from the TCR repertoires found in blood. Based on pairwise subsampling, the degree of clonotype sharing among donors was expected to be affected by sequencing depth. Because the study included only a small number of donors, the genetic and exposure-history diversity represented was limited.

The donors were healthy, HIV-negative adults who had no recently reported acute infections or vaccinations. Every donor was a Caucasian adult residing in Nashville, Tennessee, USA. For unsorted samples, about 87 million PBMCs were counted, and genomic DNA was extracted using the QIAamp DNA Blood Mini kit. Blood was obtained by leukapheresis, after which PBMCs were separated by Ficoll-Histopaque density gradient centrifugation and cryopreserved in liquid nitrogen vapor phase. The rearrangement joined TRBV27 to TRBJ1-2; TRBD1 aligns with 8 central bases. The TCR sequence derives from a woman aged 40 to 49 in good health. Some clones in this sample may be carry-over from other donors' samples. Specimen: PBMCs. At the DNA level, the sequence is TGTGCCAGCAGTTTATCATCGGGACAGGCCATTCTTCGGGGCTACACCTTC. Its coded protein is CASSLSSGQAILRGYTF.